This is a list of T cell receptor beta chains from one sample in a study of shared clonotypes between healthy human individuals. Clones were sequenced by immunoSEQ multiplex PCR, and TCRdb holds only the in-frame ones, with some missing. The profile shows 550,000 to 750,000 clones, 95% to 96% of them singletons. The specimen was naive CD8+ T cells sorted from blood. The receptor set was obtained from a woman aged 30 to 39 in good health. Each CDR3 is given with its conserved first and last residue. The D gene is left open where the match is weak. Rows give clone size only sometimes, using once, few, many, or a class for an expanded clone.

>.|TRBJ1-4|TRBV28|15|.
CASSVTLFGNEKLFF
TGTGCCAGCAGTGTCACTCTTTTCGGTAATGAAAAACTGTTTTTT
>.|TRBJ1-5|TRBV14|16|.
CASSHQQGTLNQPQHF
TGTGCCAGCAGCCACCAACAGGGCACTCTCAATCAGCCCCAGCATTTT
>.|TRBJ1-1|TRBV7-2|14|.
CASTPTSYRDEAFF
TGTGCCAGCACCCCCACATCCTACAGAGATGAAGCTTTCTTT
>.|TRBJ1-2|TRBV6-1|14|.
CASSEGMLVYGYTF
TGTGCCAGCAGTGAAGGGATGCTAGTCTATGGCTACACCTTC
>.|TRBJ2-1|TRBV19|15|.
CASSIAQGNYNEQFF
TGTGCCAGTAGTATTGCGCAGGGGAACTACAATGAGCAGTTCTTC
>.|TRBJ1-2|TRBV5-4|14|.
CASTPLNFNYGYTF
TGTGCCAGCACCCCCCTGAACTTTAACTATGGCTACACCTTC
>TRBD2|TRBJ2-1|TRBV19|19|.
CASSMPWRAGELPYNEQFF
TGTGCCAGTAGTATGCCTTGGCGAGCGGGAGAGCTTCCCTACAATGAGCAGTTCTTC
>TRBD2|TRBJ2-1|TRBV30|14|.
CAWGRLAGKNEQFF
TGTGCCTGGGGGCGACTAGCGGGGAAGAATGAGCAGTTCTTC
>TRBD2|TRBJ2-3|TRBV6-5|15|.
CATFRQRESPDTQYF
TGTGCCACCTTCAGACAGCGGGAGTCCCCAGATACGCAGTATTTT
>TRBD2|TRBJ2-2|TRBV7-9|18|.
CASSLGLAGGSFTGELFF
TGTGCCAGCAGCCTCGGACTAGCGGGAGGGTCGTTCACCGGGGAGCTGTTTTTT
>.|TRBJ1-1|TRBV4-2|15|few
CASSQPGTENTEAFF
TGTGCCAGCAGCCAGCCCGGGACCGAGAACACTGAAGCTTTCTTT
>TRBD2|TRBJ2-7|TRBV7-8|13|.
CASSIGLGYEQYF
TGTGCCAGCAGCATCGGACTAGGCTACGAGCAGTACTTC
>TRBD1|TRBJ2-1|TRBV6-5|15|.
CASSRGTGRYNEQFF
TGTGCCAGCAGTCGGGGGACAGGGCGATACAATGAGCAGTTCTTC
>.|TRBJ2-4|TRBV5-1|20|.
CASSPRRRALTGLTKNIQYF
TGCGCCAGCAGCCCACGGAGGAGGGCTTTGACTGGGCTAACCAAAAACATTCAGTACTTC
>.|TRBJ2-1|TRBV15|16|.
CATSRDRDIAYNEQFF
TGTGCCACCAGCAGAGACCGGGACATAGCATACAATGAGCAGTTCTTC